A single sample gave rise to the 27 T cell receptor beta chains below, sequenced in a study of CXCR3-negative and CXCR3-positive naive CD8 T cells. Study outcomes and limitations: In CXCR3-positive naive cells, the TRB CDR3s were more hydrophobic than in CXCR3-negative naive cells.

Their antigens are not known. UMI-labeled TRB cDNA libraries were prepared by 5' RACE. From its re-call of the 5' RACE reads, TCRdb lists each CDR3 protein once, without DNA. The repertoire table contains 150,000 to 170,000 distinct CDR3 sequences. The specimen was naive CXCR3+ CD8+ T cells from blood. As to subset: CD45RO-CCR7+CD27+CD95- naive CD8+ T cells expressing CXCR3 (TNR3+). These receptors originate from a human donor in good health. Some clones in this sample may be carry-over from other donors' samples.

This chain joins TRBV29-1 and TRBJ1-5; TCRdb's D gene call, TRBD1, goes unchecked for lack of DNA. The CDR3 spans 13 residues. Germline V gene sequence: CDR1 SQVTM, CDR2 ANQGSEA. CDR3 amino acids: CSVLGQGSQPQHF.

The chain recombines TRBV7-9 with TRBJ2-7; TCRdb proposes TRBD2, but this gene call is untestable without DNA. CDR1 and CDR2 (germline): SEHNR, FQNEAQ (reference sequence). The CDR3 runs 15 residues. The CDR3 loop reads CASSAIAGVSHEQYF.

The chain combines TRBV29-1 with TRBJ2-2. Germline V lookup: CDR1 SQVTM, CDR2 ANQGSEA. The CDR3 is made up of 13 amino acids. CDR3 region: CSVPNGVTGELFF.

This rearrangement joins TRBV28 to TRBJ2-1. Germline V CDR1 and CDR2: MDHEN, SYDVKM. The CDR3 covers 19 residues. CDR3 region: CASSLRGDIVFSLYNEQFF.

The V and J genes are TRBV4-1 and TRBJ2-7; TCRdb outputs TRBD1, but without DNA this stays unchecked. Germline V gene sequence: CDR1 MGHRA, CDR2 YSYEKL. The length of the CDR3 is 15 residues. The CDR3 protein is CASSQAQQGAYEQYF.

The rearrangement joins TRBV7-8 to TRBJ2-2; TCRdb selects TRBD1, and the lack of DNA leaves this call unchecked. The germline CDR1 and CDR2 sequences are SGHVS and FQNEAQ. The length of the CDR3 is 15 residues. CDR3 amino acids: CASSLGGASTGELFF.

The rearrangement uses TRBV6-1 and TRBJ2-5. The CDR3 runs 18 residues. From germline, CDR1 is MNHNS and CDR2 SASEGT. The CDR3 reads CASSEDYGDTYFQETQYF.

V is TRBV5-1 and J is TRBJ2-1; with no DNA, the TCRdb D assignment of TRBD1 cannot be verified. This CDR3 is 17 amino acids long. Germline lookup yields CDR1 SGHRS and CDR2 YFSETQ. The CDR3 loop is CASSPNLRDRAYNEQFF.

The chain links TRBV6-6 to TRBJ1-4. The CDR3 contains 16 residues. Germline V gives CDR1 MNHNY, CDR2 SVGAGI (reference sequence). CDR3 sequence reads: CASSPDILRRNEKLFF.

This chain connects TRBV10-3 to TRBJ2-1. Germline values: CDR1 ENHRY, CDR2 SYGVKD. This CDR3 region has 12 residues. The CDR3 is CAISGLEAEQFF.

The chain joins TRBV10-1 to TRBJ2-5. Looked up from germline, CDR1 is WNHNN and CDR2 is SYGVQD (reference sequence). There are 15 residues in the CDR3. CDR3 loop: CASSEDTGVQETQYF.

V is TRBV11-2 and J is TRBJ2-1; TCRdb picks TRBD1, but there is no DNA to check that call. The CDR3 has 15 residues. Germline V gene data show CDR1 as SGHAT and CDR2 as FQNNGV. The CDR3 reads CASSLSWGRGNEQFF.

The V gene is TRBV25-1, the J gene TRBJ2-2; without DNA, the TCRdb call of TRBD1 cannot be checked. The germline gives CDR1 MGHDK, CDR2 SYGVNS. The CDR3 has 15 residues. The CDR3 loop is CASSEGRGWAGELFF.

The chain uses TRBV29-1 and TRBJ1-1; TCRdb's D call, TRBD1, is unchecked because there is no DNA. Per the germline V gene, CDR1 is SQVTM and CDR2 is ANQGSEA. The CDR3 is made up of 11 amino acids. CDR3 residues: CSVAQGTEAFF. The variable domain in full, with the rest retrieved from reference TRBV29-1 and TRBJ1-1, is SAVISQKPSRDICQRGTSLTIQCQVDSQVTMMFWYRQQPGQSLTLIATANQGSEATYESGFVIDKFPISRPNLTFSTLTVSNMSPEDSSIYLCSVAQGTEAFFGQGTRLTVV.

V is TRBV20-1 and J is TRBJ2-2; the TCRdb call, TRBD1, lacks DNA for checking. Germline CDR1 reads DFQATT; CDR2 reads SNEGSKA (reference sequence). The CDR3 loop spans 17 amino acids. CDR3 region: CSARDLGGDRVTGELFF.

V and J are TRBV27 and TRBJ2-7; TCRdb proposes TRBD1, but this gene call is untestable without DNA. The CDR3 runs to 14 residues. CDR1 and CDR2 (germline): MNHEY, SMNVEV (reference sequence). CDR3 protein: CASSVAGLEDEQYF.

The CDR3 region is CASSQDVSSGNEQFF. The chain recombines TRBV3-1 with TRBJ2-1; without DNA, the TCRdb call of TRBD2 cannot be checked. CDR1 and CDR2 (germline): LGHDT, YNNKEL (reference sequence). CDR3 size: 15 residues.

The chain employs TRBV9 and TRBJ2-1; TCRdb gives TRBD2 as the D gene, but with no DNA this cannot be confirmed. The V gene's germline CDR1 is SGDLS and CDR2 YYNGEE. The CDR3 totals 16 residues. Here the CDR3 reads CASSVGLAETYNEQFF.

V is TRBV20-1 and J is TRBJ2-2; there is no DNA to check the TCRdb D call of TRBD2. The CDR3 contains 16 residues. Germline lookup yields CDR1 DFQATT and CDR2 SNEGSKA (reference sequence). The chain's CDR3 is CSVLASGDHFTGELFF.

The chain carries TRBV20-1 and TRBJ2-5. The CDR3 is 13 residues long. Germline V gene sequence: CDR1 DFQATT, CDR2 SNEGSKA (reference sequence). This chain's CDR3 is CSARDLLAEILYF.

The V call is TRBV5-1, the J call TRBJ2-3; as DNA is missing, the TRBD1 call by TCRdb cannot be tested. From germline, CDR1 is SGHRS and CDR2 YFSETQ. This CDR3 is built from 17 residues. The CDR3 loop is CASSLGYDRAPTDTQYF.

The chain links TRBV12-3 or TRBV12-4 to TRBJ2-4; there is no DNA to check the TCRdb D call of TRBD1. This CDR3 is built from 15 residues. CDR3 amino acids: CASSTPGLAKNIQYF.

This sequence joins TRBV5-4 and TRBJ2-1. CDR3 length: 13 residues. Per germline, CDR1 SGHNT and CDR2 YYREEE (reference sequence). Here the CDR3 reads CASSLISYNEQFF.

V usage is TRBV7-9 and J usage is TRBJ2-3; no DNA is available, so the TRBD1 call from TCRdb remains unchecked. Germline V gene sequence: CDR1 SEHNR, CDR2 FQNEAQ (reference sequence). CDR3 length: 15 amino acids. The CDR3 reads CASSHPTGSPDTQYF.

The chain is built from TRBV20-1 and TRBJ2-2; without DNA, the TCRdb call of TRBD2 cannot be checked. From germline, CDR1 is DFQATT and CDR2 SNEGSKA (reference sequence). The CDR3 covers 20 residues. This CDR3 reads CSARDDHGTSGSPWTGELFF.

This chain connects TRBV5-1 to TRBJ2-1; without DNA, the TCRdb call of TRBD1 cannot be checked. The CDR3 sequence is 15 residues long. The germline gives CDR1 SGHRS, CDR2 YFSETQ. CDR3 loop: CASSLVWDKTHEQFF.

J is TRBJ2-3 and V is TRBV7-3; TCRdb reports TRBD1, a call that lacks DNA to check it against. The CDR3 extends over 15 amino acids. CDR1 and CDR2 from the germline V gene are SGHTA and FQGTGA. CDR3 residues: CASSRGQGDTDTQYF.